Below, 14 T cell receptor beta chains from the same sample are listed, as sequenced in a study of CD4+ T cells in melanoma. This table comes from immunoSEQ multiplex PCR, and its TCRdb copy is limited to in-frame clones, with some not included. The sample consists of about 50,000 clones, approximately 92% of them appearing once. The sequencing input was peripheral blood. Receptors were obtained from a human donor with melanoma.

The V and J genes are TRBV5-1 and TRBJ2-3, with D possibly matching TRBD1 (7 bases). V dropped 7 bases and J dropped 2 bases, with 17 bases sitting between them. The germline V gene has CDR1 SGHRS and CDR2 YFSETQ. The CDR3 loop spans 15 amino acids. The CDR3: CASGTSGGSTDTQYF. As DNA, the CDR3 is TGCGCCAGCGGGACTTCAGGGGGATCCACAGATACGCAGTATTTT. The whole variable domain, filled in from reference TRBV5-1 and TRBJ2-3, reads KAGVTQTPRYLIKTRGQQVTLSCSPISGHRSVSWYQQTPGQGLQFLFEYFSETQRNKGNFPGRFSGRQFSNSRSEMNVSTLELGDSALYLCASGTSGGSTDTQYFGPGTRLTVL.

V gene TRBV5-1 combines with J gene TRBJ2-3; no clear D gene. CDR1 is SGHRS and CDR2 is YFSETQ in the germline V gene. Between the trimmed V and J ends, which lost 3 bases and 3 bases, there was a span of 2 bases. CDR3 length equals 11 residues. CDR3 in DNA: TGCGCCAGCAGCTCGACAGATACGCAGTATTTT. Its translation is CASSSTDTQYF. Complete variable domain (other parts from reference TRBV5-1 and TRBJ2-3): KAGVTQTPRYLIKTRGQQVTLSCSPISGHRSVSWYQQTPGQGLQFLFEYFSETQRNKGNFPGRFSGRQFSNSRSEMNVSTLELGDSALYLCASSSTDTQYFGPGTRLTVL.

Turning to this clone: Other DNA sequences within the sample encode an identical CDR3. V gene TRBV7-6 combines with J gene TRBJ1-1; D not certain. From germline, CDR1 is SGHVS and CDR2 FNYEAQ. The V gene lost 3 bases and the J gene lost 1 base, with 6 bases spanning the gap. The CDR3 is made up of 13 amino acids. The CDR3 DNA reads TGTGCCAGCAGCTTGCGGGGGAACACTGAAGCTTTCTTT. This translates into CASSLRGNTEAFF.

Notes on this clone: The sample contains more than one DNA sequence encoding this CDR3. V is TRBV5-1 and J is TRBJ2-7; D unclear. From germline, CDR1 is SGHRS and CDR2 YFSETQ. V was clipped by 0 bases and J by 3 bases, with 7 bases between them. The CDR3 totals 13 residues. CDR3 in DNA: TGCGCCAGCAGCTTGGGTGCGTTCTACGAGCAGTACTTC. Its protein product is CASSLGAFYEQYF.

This sequence joins TRBV19 and TRBJ2-2, with D uncertain. From germline, CDR1 is LNHDA and CDR2 SQIVND (reference sequence). V was pared by 1 base and J by 10 bases, with 10 bases between. This CDR3 is built from 13 residues. The CDR3 sequence: CASSIVGSSELFF. The CDR3 DNA follows: TGTGCCAGTAGTATAGTGGGGTCCTCGGAGCTGTTTTTT.

The chain recombines TRBV18 with TRBJ1-1, with TRBD1 matching 7 bases. Germline CDR1 reads KGHSH; CDR2 reads LQKENI. V dropped 0 bases and J dropped 1; count of bases not matched to a gene: 2. The CDR3 is 15 amino acids. CDR3 coding DNA: TGTGCCAGCTCACCACCGGGACAGCCGAACACTGAAGCTTTCTTT. Its translation is CASSPPGQPNTEAFF.

The chain recombines TRBV25-1 with TRBJ1-1; no clear D gene. This CDR3 has 15 residues. V lost 3 bases and J lost 4, with 15 bases in between. Germline loops: CDR1 MGHDK, CDR2 SYGVNS. The CDR3 DNA sequence: TGTGCCAGCAGTGATTCGCAGAAAGTCGGCACTGAAGCTTTCTTT. It encodes CASSDSQKVGTEAFF.

The J gene is TRBJ2-1, the V gene TRBV4-1, with 7 bases lining up with TRBD2. The CDR3 is made up of 14 amino acids. J gave up 15 bases and V 3 bases, and 14 bases lay outside the gene matches. Per the germline V gene, CDR1 is MGHRA and CDR2 is YSYEKL. DNA of the CDR3: TGCGCCAGCAGCCAGGATCTAGCGGTGAAGGCGGGGTTCTTC. It is translated as CASSQDLAVKAGFF.

This clone was seen only once. The chain combines TRBV14 with TRBJ2-7; the D is unclear. The V end was cut by 4 bases, the J end by 1 base, with 8 bases between. Per the germline V gene, CDR1 is SGHDN and CDR2 is FVKESK. CDR3 length: 13 residues. The CDR3 bases are TGTGCCAGCAGCCTGGTTTGGTCCTACGAGCAGTACTTC. This codes for CASSLVWSYEQYF.

The chain employs TRBV4-3 and TRBJ1-1, with TRBD1 as a possible D gene (5 bases). The germline V and J ends were trimmed by 0 bases and 2 bases, with 13 bases remaining between them. Germline V gene data show CDR1 as LGHNA and CDR2 as YSLEER. The CDR3 is 16 amino acids. The CDR3 spells CASSQEGAYRNTEAFF. The CDR3 DNA reads as TGCGCCAGCAGCCAAGAAGGGGCCTATCGAAACACTGAAGCTTTCTTT.

The chain joins TRBV5-1 to TRBJ1-2; maybe TRBD1 (6 bases). The ends were cut back, 4 bases at V and 4 bases at J, with 17 bases in the middle. Germline assignment: CDR1 SGHRS and CDR2 YFSETQ. This CDR3 comprises 15 residues. CDR3 amino acids: CASSAGQLGIYGYTF. As DNA, the CDR3 is TGCGCCAGCAGCGCCGGACAGTTGGGAATCTATGGCTACACCTTC.

The chain has TRBV18 and TRBJ1-5; D is ambiguous. The CDR3 extends over 13 amino acids. Germline V gene sequence: CDR1 KGHSH, CDR2 LQKENI. Trimming cost V 2 bases and J 6 bases, with 8 bases left between them. This CDR3 is CASSPDLAQPQHF. The CDR3 DNA reads as TGTGCCAGCTCACCAGATTTAGCTCAGCCCCAGCATTTT.

The V call is TRBV7-2, the J call TRBJ1-2; unclear D gene. Trimming removed 5 bases from V and 7 bases from J, with 11 bases in between. The CDR3 contains 12 residues. Germline CDR1 SGHTA, CDR2 FQGNSA. In DNA, the CDR3 is TGTGCCAGCAGCCCGGCTAGCCCTGGCTACACCTTC. Translated: CASSPASPGYTF.

This clone turned up a few times. The chain couples TRBV28 to TRBJ1-1; TRBD1 aligns across 8 bases. There are 15 residues in the CDR3. Per germline, CDR1 MDHEN and CDR2 SYDVKM. V shed 5 bases, J shed 8 bases, and the junction held 13 bases outside the gene matches. CDR3 sequence reads: CASSPIMDREEEAFF. CDR3 nucleotide sequence: TGTGCCAGCAGTCCTATAATGGACAGGGAAGAAGAAGCTTTCTTT.